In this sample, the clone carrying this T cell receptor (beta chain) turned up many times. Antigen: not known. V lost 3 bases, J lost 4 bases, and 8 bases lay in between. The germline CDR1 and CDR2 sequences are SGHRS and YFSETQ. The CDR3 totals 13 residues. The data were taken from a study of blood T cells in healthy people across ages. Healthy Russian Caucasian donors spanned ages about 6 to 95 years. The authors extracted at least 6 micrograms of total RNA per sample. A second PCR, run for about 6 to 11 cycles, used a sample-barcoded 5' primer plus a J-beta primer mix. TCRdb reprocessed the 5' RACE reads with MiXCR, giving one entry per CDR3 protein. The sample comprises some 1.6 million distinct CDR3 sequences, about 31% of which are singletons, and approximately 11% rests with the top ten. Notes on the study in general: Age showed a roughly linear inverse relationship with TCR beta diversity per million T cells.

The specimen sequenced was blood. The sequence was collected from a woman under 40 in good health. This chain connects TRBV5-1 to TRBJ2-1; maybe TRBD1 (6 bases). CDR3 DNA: TGCGCCAGCAGCTCGGACAGATACAATGAGCAGTTCTTC. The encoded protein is CASSSDRYNEQFF.